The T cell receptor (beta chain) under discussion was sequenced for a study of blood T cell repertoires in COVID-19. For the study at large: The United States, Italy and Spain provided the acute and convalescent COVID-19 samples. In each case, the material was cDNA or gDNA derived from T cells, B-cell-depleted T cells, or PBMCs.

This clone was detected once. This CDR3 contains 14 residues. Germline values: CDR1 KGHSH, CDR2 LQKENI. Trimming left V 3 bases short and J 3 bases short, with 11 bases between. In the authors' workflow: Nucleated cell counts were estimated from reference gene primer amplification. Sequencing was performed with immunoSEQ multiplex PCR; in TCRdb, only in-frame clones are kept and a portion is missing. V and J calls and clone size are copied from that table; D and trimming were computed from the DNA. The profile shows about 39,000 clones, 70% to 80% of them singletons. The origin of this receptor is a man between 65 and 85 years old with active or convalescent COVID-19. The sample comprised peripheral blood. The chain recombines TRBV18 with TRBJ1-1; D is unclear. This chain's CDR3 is CASSPSGRDTEAFF. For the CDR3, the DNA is TGTGCCAGCTCACCTTCCGGGAGAGACACTGAAGCTTTCTTT. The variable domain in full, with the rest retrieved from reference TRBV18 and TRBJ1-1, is NAGVMQNPRHLVRRRGQEARLRCSPMKGHSHVYWYRQLPEEGLKFMVYLQKENIIDESGMPKERFSAEFPKEGPSILRIQQVVRGDSAAYFCASSPSGRDTEAFFGQGTRLTVV.